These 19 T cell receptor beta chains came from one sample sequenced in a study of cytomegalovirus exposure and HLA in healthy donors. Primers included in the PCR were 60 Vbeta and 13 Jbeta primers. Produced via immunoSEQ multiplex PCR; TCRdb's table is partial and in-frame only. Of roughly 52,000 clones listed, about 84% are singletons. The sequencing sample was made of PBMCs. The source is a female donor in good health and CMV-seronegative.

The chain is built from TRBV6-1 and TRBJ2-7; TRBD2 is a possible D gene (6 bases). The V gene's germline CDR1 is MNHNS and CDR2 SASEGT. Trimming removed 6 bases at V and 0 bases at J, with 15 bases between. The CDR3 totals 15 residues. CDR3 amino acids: CASSPNAEGSYEQYF. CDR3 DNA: TGTGCCAGCAGCCCCAACGCGGAGGGCTCCTACGAGCAGTACTTC.

CDR3 nucleotides: TGTGCCAGCAGCCGACGCGGGACAGGGGGCTGCGAGCAGTACTTC. This codes for CASSRRGTGGCEQYF. The chain combines TRBV6-5 with TRBJ2-5, with 12 bases matching TRBD1. The end of the DNA fits TRBJ2-7 better, so the J call may be wrong. The CDR3 totals 15 residues. In germline, CDR1 is MNHEY, CDR2 SVGAGI.

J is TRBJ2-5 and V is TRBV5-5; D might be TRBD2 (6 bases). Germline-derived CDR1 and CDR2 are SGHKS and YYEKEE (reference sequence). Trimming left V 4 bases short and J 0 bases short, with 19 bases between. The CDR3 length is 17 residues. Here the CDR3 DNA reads TGTGCCAGCAGCCCCTATGGGGGGAGATTTAACCAAGAGACCCAGTACTTC. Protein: CASSPYGGRFNQETQYF.

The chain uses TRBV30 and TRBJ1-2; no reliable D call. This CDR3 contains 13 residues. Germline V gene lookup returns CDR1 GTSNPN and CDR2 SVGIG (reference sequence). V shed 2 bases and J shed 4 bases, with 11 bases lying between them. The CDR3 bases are TGTGCCTGGAGTTCAGGACTGAGCTATGGCTACACCTTC. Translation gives CAWSSGLSYGYTF.

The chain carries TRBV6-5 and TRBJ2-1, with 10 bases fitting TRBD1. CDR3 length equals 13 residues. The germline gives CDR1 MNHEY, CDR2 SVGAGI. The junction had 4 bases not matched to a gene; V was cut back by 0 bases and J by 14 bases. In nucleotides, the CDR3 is TGTGCCAGCAGTTACTCGGAGGGACAGGGGAAGTTCTTC. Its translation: CASSYSEGQGKFF.

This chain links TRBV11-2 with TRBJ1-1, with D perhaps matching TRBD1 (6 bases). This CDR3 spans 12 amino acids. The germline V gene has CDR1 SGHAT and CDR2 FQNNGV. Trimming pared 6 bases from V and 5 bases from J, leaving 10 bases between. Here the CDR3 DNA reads TGTGCCAGCAGTCTACAGGGTACTGAAGCTTTCTTT. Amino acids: CASSLQGTEAFF.

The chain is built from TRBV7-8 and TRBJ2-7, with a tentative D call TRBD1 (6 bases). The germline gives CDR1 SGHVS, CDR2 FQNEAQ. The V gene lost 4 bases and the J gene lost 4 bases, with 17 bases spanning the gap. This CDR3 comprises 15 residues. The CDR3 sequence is CASSSRDTVGYEQYF. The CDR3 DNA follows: TGTGCCAGCAGCTCTCGGGACACCGTCGGGTACGAGCAGTACTTC.

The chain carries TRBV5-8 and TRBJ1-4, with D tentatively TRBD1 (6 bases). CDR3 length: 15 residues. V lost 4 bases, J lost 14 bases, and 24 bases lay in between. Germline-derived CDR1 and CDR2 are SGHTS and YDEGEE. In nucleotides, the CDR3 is TGTGCCAGCAGCAGGATCGGACAGCGGCAACTAAAGCTGTTTTTT. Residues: CASSRIGQRQLKLFF.

CDR3 nucleotides: TGTGCCAGCAGCCTAACAGGCATGAGAGAGACCCAGTACTTC. Its translation is CASSLTGMRETQYF. The chain combines TRBV7-9 with TRBJ2-5; possible D gene TRBD1, 5 bases. Germline CDR1 is SEHNR and CDR2 is FQNEAQ (reference sequence). V was shortened by 5 bases and J by 4 bases, with 14 bases between the two germline ends. This CDR3 contains 14 residues.

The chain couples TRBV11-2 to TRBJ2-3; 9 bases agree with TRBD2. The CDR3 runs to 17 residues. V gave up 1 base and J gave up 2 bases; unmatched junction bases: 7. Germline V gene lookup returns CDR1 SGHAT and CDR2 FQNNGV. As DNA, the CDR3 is TGTGCCAGCAGCTTAGGGGTCCTAGCGGGGCCCACAGATACGCAGTATTTT. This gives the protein CASSLGVLAGPTDTQYF.

The CDR3 nucleotides read TGCGCCAGCAGCTCCTCGTCGGCAGGGGAGAATGGCTACACCTTC. This translates into CASSSSSAGENGYTF. The chain recombines TRBV5-1 with TRBJ1-2, with a possible D match to TRBD1 (6 bases). V was clipped by 3 bases and J by 6 bases, with 18 bases between them. The CDR3 extends over 15 amino acids. From germline, CDR1 is SGHRS and CDR2 YFSETQ. Filled out from reference TRBV5-1 and TRBJ1-2, the complete variable domain reads KAGVTQTPRYLIKTRGQQVTLSCSPISGHRSVSWYQQTPGQGLQFLFEYFSETQRNKGNFPGRFSGRQFSNSRSEMNVSTLELGDSALYLCASSSSSAGENGYTFGSGTRLTVV.

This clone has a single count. The chain's CDR3 is CASSGSVLGELFF. The CDR3 DNA reads TGTGCCAGCAGCGGTTCGGTTCTGGGGGAGCTGTTTTTT. The rearrangement uses TRBV11-2 and TRBJ2-2, with no clear D. With 5 bases removed from V and 8 bases from J, the gap between germline ends came to 12 bases. The germline CDR1 and CDR2 sequences are SGHAT and FQNNGV. This CDR3 has 13 amino acids.

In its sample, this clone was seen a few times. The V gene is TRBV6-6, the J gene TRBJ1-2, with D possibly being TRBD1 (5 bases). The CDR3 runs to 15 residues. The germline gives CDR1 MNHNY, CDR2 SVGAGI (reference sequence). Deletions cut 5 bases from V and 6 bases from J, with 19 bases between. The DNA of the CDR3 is TGTGCCAGCAGTGGAAAAGGGAGGGGCGAAGATGGCTACACCTTC. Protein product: CASSGKGRGEDGYTF.

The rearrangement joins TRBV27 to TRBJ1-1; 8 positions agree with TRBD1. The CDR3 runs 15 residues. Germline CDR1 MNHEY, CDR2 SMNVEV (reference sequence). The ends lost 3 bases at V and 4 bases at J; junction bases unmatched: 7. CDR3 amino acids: CASSLIRGQGTEAFF. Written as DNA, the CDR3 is TGTGCCAGCAGTTTGATCAGGGGGCAGGGCACTGAAGCTTTCTTT.

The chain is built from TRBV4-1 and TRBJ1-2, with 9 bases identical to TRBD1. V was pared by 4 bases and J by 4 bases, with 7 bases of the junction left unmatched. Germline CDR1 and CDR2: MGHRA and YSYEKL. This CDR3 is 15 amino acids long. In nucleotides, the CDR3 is TGCGCCAGCAGCCCGGCCGGGACAGGGCGCTATGGCTACACCTTC. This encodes CASSPAGTGRYGYTF.

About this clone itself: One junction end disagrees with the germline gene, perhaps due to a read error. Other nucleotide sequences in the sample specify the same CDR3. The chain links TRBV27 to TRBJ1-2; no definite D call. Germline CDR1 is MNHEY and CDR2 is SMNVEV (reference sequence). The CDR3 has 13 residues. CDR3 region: CASRPTVHYGYTF. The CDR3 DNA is TGTGCCAGCAGACCTACCGTACACTATGGCTACACTTTC.

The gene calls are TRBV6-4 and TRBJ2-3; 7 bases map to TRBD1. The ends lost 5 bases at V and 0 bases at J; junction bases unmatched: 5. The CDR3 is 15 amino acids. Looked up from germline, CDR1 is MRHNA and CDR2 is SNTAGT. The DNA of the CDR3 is TGTGCCAGCAGTTTTGAGGGGGCAAGCACAGATACGCAGTATTTT. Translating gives CASSFEGASTDTQYF.

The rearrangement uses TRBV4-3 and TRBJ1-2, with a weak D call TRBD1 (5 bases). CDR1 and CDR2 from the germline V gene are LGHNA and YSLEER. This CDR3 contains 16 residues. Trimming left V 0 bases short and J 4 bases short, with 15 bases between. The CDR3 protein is CASSQDWRGSGYGYTF. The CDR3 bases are TGCGCCAGCAGCCAAGATTGGCGGGGGTCGGGCTATGGCTACACCTTC.

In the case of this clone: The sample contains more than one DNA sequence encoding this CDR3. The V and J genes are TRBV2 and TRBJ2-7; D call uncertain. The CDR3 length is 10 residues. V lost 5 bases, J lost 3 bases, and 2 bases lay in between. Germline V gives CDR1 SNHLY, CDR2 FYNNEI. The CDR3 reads CASSLYEQYF. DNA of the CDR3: TGTGCCAGCAGTCTCTACGAGCAGTACTTC. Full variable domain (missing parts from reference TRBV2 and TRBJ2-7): EPEVTQTPSHQVTQMGQEVILRCVPISNHLYFYWYRQILGQKVEFLVSFYNNEISEKSEIFDDQFSVERPDGSNFTLKIRSTKLEDSAMYFCASSLYEQYFGPGTRLTVT.